These T cell receptor beta chains were read from a single sample in a study of CXCR3-negative and CXCR3-positive naive CD8 T cells. TCRdb reprocessed the 5' RACE reads and keeps a single row for each CDR3 protein, giving no DNA. The record lists tens of thousands of distinct CDR3 sequences, of which the ten most abundant hold roughly 10%. Sequencing was done on a sample of memory CD8+ T cells from blood. These receptor sequences come from a human donor in good health. Some clones in this sample may be carry-over from other donors' samples. Each CDR3 is given with its conserved first and last residue. Fields, in order: V gene, J gene, CDR3 protein.

>TRBV12-3/TRBV12-4|TRBJ2-1
CASSLGMGFYNEQFF
>TRBV21-1|TRBJ2-3
CASSKLQSTDTQYF
>TRBV20-1|TRBJ1-1
CSARPRDTEAFF
>TRBV4-2|TRBJ1-1
CASSQEAGGTEAFF
>TRBV7-8|TRBJ2-3
CASSLPLSTDTQYF
>TRBV5-6|TRBJ2-1
CASSATYNEQFF
>TRBV6-5|TRBJ2-1
CASSSPKVYGNEQFF
>TRBV7-2|TRBJ2-7
CASSLTGDGYEQYF
>TRBV4-1|TRBJ2-4
CASSQGVGRLAKNIQYF
>TRBV12-3/TRBV12-4|TRBJ1-1
CASSFGGAEAFF
>TRBV20-1|TRBJ2-2
CSARGRGGLNTGELFF
>TRBV6-2/TRBV6-3|TRBJ2-7
CASSYSRSLGGAGQYF
>TRBV28|TRBJ2-7
CASTGSEYEQYF
>TRBV6-5|TRBJ1-5
CASRPYRELVQPQHF
>TRBV6-4|TRBJ2-2
CASARGQGETGELFF
>TRBV7-9|TRBJ1-6
CASSRLGPGGSPLHF
>TRBV12-3/TRBV12-4|TRBJ2-5
CASSLTGGETQYF
>TRBV7-8|TRBJ1-2
CASSPPLERDGYTF